What follows are 16 T cell receptor beta chains derived from one specimen sequenced in a study of molecular identifiers for immune sequencing clone quantification. TCRdb independently ran MiXCR on the PCR reads; one entry per CDR3 protein. The table includes about 510,000 distinct CDR3 sequences, about 22% detected once. Sequenced: naive CD8+ T cells from blood, with Jurkat cell RNA spiked in. This sample's subset: FACS-sorted CD8+CD4-CCR7+CD45RA+ naive T cells. Source of these receptors: a human donor in good health. Some libraries in this study had Jurkat cell RNA spiked in.

The V and J genes are TRBV9 and TRBJ2-2, with D possibly TRBD2 on 6 matching bases. The CDR3 runs to 16 residues. In germline, CDR1 is SGDLS, CDR2 YYNGEE. Trimming removed 0 bases from V and 5 bases from J, with 14 bases in between. CDR3 sequence: CASSVEEGVRTGELFF. CDR3 nucleotide sequence: TGTGCCAGCAGCGTAGAGGAGGGAGTGAGGACCGGGGAGCTGTTTTTT.

The chain recombines TRBV4-1 with TRBJ1-1; D gene ambiguous. The CDR3 sequence is 17 residues long. Trimming shortened V by 0 bases and J by 3 bases, and 17 bases separated the two germline ends. Germline CDR1 MGHRA, CDR2 YSYEKL. CDR3: CASSQDPVGPGDTEAFF. Written as DNA, the CDR3 is TGCGCCAGCAGCCAAGATCCGGTAGGGCCTGGGGACACTGAAGCTTTCTTT.

This chain links TRBV7-9 with TRBJ2-3, with 10 bases fitting TRBD2. The V segment lost 4 bases and the J segment 1 base; nucleotides outside the gene matches: 11. The germline CDR1 and CDR2 sequences are SEHNR and FQNEAQ (reference sequence). The CDR3 consists of 18 residues. The CDR3, as DNA: TGTGCCAGCAGCTCTTGGCTAGCGGGAGTAGTCCGCACAGATACGCAGTATTTT. It codes for CASSSWLAGVVRTDTQYF.

This clonotype was observed at least ten times. This chain links TRBV29-1 with TRBJ2-1; D is perhaps TRBD2 (6 bases). Trimming took off 2 bases at V and 2 bases at J, with 10 bases between the two ends. This CDR3 spans 14 amino acids. Germline values: CDR1 SQVTM, CDR2 ANQGSEA. The CDR3 nucleotides are TGCAGCGTTGAATGGCTAGCGACCTACAATGAGCAGTTCTTC. Translating gives CSVEWLATYNEQFF.

On this clonotype itself: This clone may be a read error of a much larger clone one base away. The DNA of the CDR3 is TGCGCCAGCAGCTGTGGGGTAAGCGGCAATCAGCCCCAGCATTTT. It is translated as CASSCGVSGNQPQHF. V is TRBV5-1 and J is TRBJ1-5; D gene ambiguous. The CDR3 spans 15 residues. V lost 3 bases and J lost 2, with 12 bases in between. Germline-derived CDR1 and CDR2 are SGHRS and YFSETQ.

This clonotype was counted ten times or more. The rearrangement joins TRBV4-3 to TRBJ1-5; D call uncertain. The CDR3 runs 17 residues. Trimming shortened V by 0 bases and J by 0 bases, and 12 bases separated the two germline ends. Germline V lookup: CDR1 LGHNA, CDR2 YSLEER. Here the CDR3 DNA reads TGCGCCAGCAGCCAAGATTGGGGAAGTAATAGCAATCAGCCCCAGCATTTT. Protein: CASSQDWGSNSNQPQHF.

For this clonotype: Just one base apart from a much larger clone, this may be a read error. This rearrangement joins TRBV7-9 to TRBJ2-3; D call uncertain. Germline CDR1 is SEHNR and CDR2 is FQNEAQ (reference sequence). The CDR3 contains 12 residues. CDR3 bases: TGTACCAGCAGTCCCTATCCAGATACGCAGTATTTT. This sequence encodes CTSSPYPDTQYF.

Of note for this clonotype: Since a much larger clone is just one base distant, this may be a read error. This is likely a read error, given that the CDR3 carries no conserved phenylalanine or tryptophan at its end. The rearrangement joins TRBV6-2 or TRBV6-3 to TRBJ2-3, with a possible D match to TRBD2 (5 bases). With 4 bases removed from V and 4 bases from J, the gap between germline ends came to 21 bases. Germline V lookup: CDR1 MNHEY, CDR2 SVGEGT. The CDR3 loop spans 17 amino acids. CDR3 loop: CASSSPFDPRGSDTQYL. The CDR3 coding sequence is TGTGCCAGCAGTTCGCCGTTTGACCCACGGGGATCAGATACGCAGTATCTT.

In this sample, this clonotype turned up many times. The V call is TRBV3-1, the J call TRBJ2-4; no reliable D call. The CDR3 contains 18 residues. V lost 0 bases to trimming and J lost 1 base, with 16 bases between them. The V gene's germline CDR1 is LGHDT and CDR2 YNNKEL (reference sequence). This CDR3 is CASSQEAHPQGAKNIQYF. CDR3 nucleotides: TGTGCCAGCAGCCAAGAAGCCCATCCCCAAGGGGCCAAAAACATTCAGTACTTC.

A remark on this clonotype: A single base separates this from a much larger clone, so it may be a read error. The chain employs TRBV7-2 and TRBJ2-3; TRBD2 matches 9 bases. The length of the CDR3 is 15 residues. Per germline, CDR1 SGHTA and CDR2 FQGNSA. The CDR3 bases are TGTGCCAGCGCGGGGCTAGCGGGGTTCACAGGTACGCAGTATTTT. It specifies CASAGLAGFTGTQYF.

This clonotype showed up many times. The chain links TRBV4-3 to TRBJ2-4, with D unclear. Germline CDR1 reads LGHNA; CDR2 reads YSLEER. The CDR3 covers 16 residues. V lost 1 base to trimming and J lost 3 bases, with 13 bases between them. The CDR3 protein is CASSQGIPLDKNIQYF. The CDR3 DNA reads as TGCGCCAGCAGCCAAGGTATCCCACTGGACAAAAACATTCAGTACTTC.

About this clonotype itself: Relative to the germline gene, one junction end is altered; a read error may explain this. V is TRBV27 and J is TRBJ1-1; TRBD1 matches 7 bases. The CDR3 consists of 15 residues. Looked up from germline, CDR1 is MNHEY and CDR2 is SMNVEV (reference sequence). Here the CDR3 reads CASRTMAGQRTEASF. Here the CDR3 DNA reads TGTGCCAGCAGAACAATGGCGGGACAGAGAACTGAAGCTTCCTTT.

The rearrangement uses TRBV20-1 and TRBJ2-7; TRBD1 agrees at 7 bases. There are 15 residues in the CDR3. J was trimmed by 0 bases and V by 6 bases; bases with no gene match: 11. Germline values: CDR1 DFQATT, CDR2 SNEGSKA (reference sequence). In DNA form, the CDR3 reads TGCAGTGCCCAAGGGGGCCTACTTCTCTCCTACGAGCAGTACTTC. Encoded protein: CSAQGGLLLSYEQYF.

Details on this clonotype: This may come from a read error, since a much larger clone is one base off. The chain carries TRBV5-1 and TRBJ2-7; D unresolved. This CDR3 region has 14 residues. Germline V gene sequence: CDR1 SGHRS, CDR2 YFSETQ. CDR3 residues: CASKGKESSYEQHF. In DNA, the CDR3 is TGCGCCAGCAAAGGCAAGGAAAGCTCCTACGAGCAGCACTTC.

There are many counts of this clonotype. The chain has TRBV7-6 and TRBJ2-3; TRBD2 matches at 12 bases. The ends lost 5 bases at V and 5 bases at J; junction bases unmatched: 14. This CDR3 is built from 18 residues. Germline V gives CDR1 SGHVS, CDR2 FNYEAQ. CDR3 residues: CASSPRNSLAGGKDTQYF. The CDR3 DNA reads as TGTGCCAGCAGCCCGAGGAATTCACTAGCGGGAGGAAAAGATACGCAGTATTTT. Filled out from reference TRBV7-6 and TRBJ2-3, the complete variable domain reads GAGVSQSPRYKVTKRGQDVALRCDPISGHVSLYWYRQALGQGPEFLTYFNYEAQQDKSGLPNDRFSAERPEGSISTLTIQRTEQRDSAMYRCASSPRNSLAGGKDTQYFGPGTRLTVL.

For this clonotype: Given a far larger clone just one base away, this is likely a sequencing read error. V and J are TRBV4-3 and TRBJ2-7; perhaps D is TRBD1 or TRBD2 (5 bases each). CDR1 LGHNA and CDR2 YSLEER come from the germline V gene. V was cut by 3 bases and J by 0 bases, with 12 bases left in between. The CDR3 is made up of 15 amino acids. CDR3 loop: CASSHGTGSSYEQYF. In DNA form, the CDR3 reads TGCGCCAGCAGCCATGGGACGGGTAGCTCCTACGAGCAGTACTTC.